The 14 T cell receptor beta chains given below trace back to one sample, sequenced in a study of T cell clonality in common variable immunodeficiency. Study results and caveats: Reportedly, TCR beta sequences from common variable immunodeficiency showed fewer deletions and N-nucleotide insertions.

Their cognate antigens are unknown. Profiled with immunoSEQ multiplex PCR; TCRdb holds only in-frame clones, not every one. Altogether about 28,000 clones were found in the sample, and no singletons occur. The specimen sequenced was peripheral blood mononuclear cells. The receptors originated from a human donor with common variable immunodeficiency.

Concerning this clone: Read data end 3 residues before the CDR3 end; the end is taken from the germline J gene. The chain couples TRBV7-6 to TRBJ1-1, with D possibly being TRBD1 (5 bases). V shed 5 bases and J shed 6 bases, with 16 bases lying between them. The CDR3 has 14 residues. Germline V gives CDR1 SGHVS, CDR2 FNYEAQ. Incomplete CDR3 DNA: TGTGCCAGCAGCATTACCACAGGAGACGCTGAA. This codes for CASSITTGDAE. The whole CDR3 sequence is CASSITTGDAEAFF.

This clone was detected ten times or more. From the germline J gene comes the end of the CDR3, since the read stops 3 residues before it. The V call is TRBV5-1, the J call TRBJ1-5; maybe TRBD1 (6 bases). Trimming left V 4 bases short and J 1 base short, with 12 bases between. Germline CDR1 and CDR2: SGHRS and YFSETQ. This CDR3 is 15 amino acids long. CDR3 residues: CASSPEGVSNQPQHF. CDR3 DNA (partial): TGCGCCAGCAGCCCCGAGGGGGTAAGCAATCAGCCC. The full variable domain, in which reference TRBV5-1 and TRBJ1-5 provide the parts outside the CDR3, is KAGVTQTPRYLIKTRGQQVTLSCSPISGHRSVSWYQQTPGQGLQFLFEYFSETQRNKGNFPGRFSGRQFSNSRSEMNVSTLELGDSALYLCASSPEGVSNQPQHFGDGTRLSIL.

As regards this clone: With the read ending 3 residues before the CDR3 end, the germline J gene is used to fill in that end. This chain uses TRBV6-1 with TRBJ2-5; maybe TRBD2 (6 bases). Germline V lookup: CDR1 MNHNS, CDR2 SASEGT. The CDR3 sequence is 14 residues long. Trimming stripped 1 base from V and 1 base from J, with 7 bases between. CDR3 DNA, as far as it was read: TGTGCCAGCAGTGAAGGCGGGATCCAAGAGACC. Protein sequence: CASSEGGIQET. In full, the CDR3 is CASSEGGIQETQYF.

By its share, this clone is medium-sized. The CDR3 end lies 3 residues beyond the end of the read and is filled in from the germline J gene. V and J are TRBV20-1 and TRBJ2-5, with TRBD2 matching over 7 bases. Per the germline V gene, CDR1 is DFQATT and CDR2 is SNEGSKA (reference sequence). The ends lost 6 bases at V and 2 bases at J; junction bases unmatched: 12. CDR3 size: 15 residues. CDR3 region: CSASSWRLAQETQYF. Partial CDR3 DNA: TGCAGTGCCTCCTCCTGGAGACTAGCTCAAGAGACC.

There are many counts of this clone. The sequenced part of the CDR3 DNA is TGTGCCAGCAGCCTCTACGGACTAGCGGGAGCGAACACCGGGGAG. This translates into CASSLYGLAGANTGE. The whole CDR3 is CASSLYGLAGANTGELFF. V usage is TRBV7-3 and J usage is TRBJ2-2, with TRBD2 identical over 13 bases. The read terminates 3 residues ahead of where the CDR3 ends, so the germline J gene completes it. The CDR3 is 18 amino acids. Germline V CDR1 and CDR2: SGHTA, FQGTGA. V lost 5 bases and J lost 0; bases outside the gene matches: 6.

This clone has a count of ten or more. The sequenced fragment ends 3 residues before the CDR3 boundary, so the rest is inferred from the germline J gene. The V gene is TRBV11-2, the J gene TRBJ2-1, with D possibly being TRBD2 (6 bases). This CDR3 spans 14 amino acids. Germline lookup yields CDR1 SGHAT and CDR2 FQNNGV. Trimming took off 7 bases at V and 2 bases at J, with 12 bases between the two ends. Here the CDR3 reads CASTVSGTYNEQFF. The part of the CDR3 DNA that was read is TGTGCCAGCACCGTTAGCGGAACCTACAATGAG.

The table lists this clone with many counts. The read terminates 3 residues before the CDR3 end, so the remaining end is supplied by the germline J gene. The rearrangement joins TRBV7-9 to TRBJ2-2; D remains unclear. Germline-derived CDR1 and CDR2 are SEHNR and FQNEAQ (reference sequence). The CDR3 consists of 13 residues. Deletions cut 4 bases from V and 5 bases from J, with 8 bases between. CDR3 DNA, as far as it was read: TGTGCCAGCAGCTCCTCAGGTACCGGGGAG. It yields the protein CASSSSGTGE. The entire CDR3 protein is CASSSSGTGELFF.

This clone was picked up a small number of times. Read data end 3 residues before the CDR3 end; the end is taken from the germline J gene. J is TRBJ2-1 and V is TRBV7-9; TRBD2 might be the D (6 bases). The V gene's germline CDR1 is SEHNR and CDR2 FQNEAQ (reference sequence). This CDR3 contains 14 residues. The germline V and J ends were trimmed by 5 bases and 7 bases, with 15 bases remaining between them. The CDR3 here is CASSPLPGLNEQFF. The CDR3 bases that were read are TGTGCCAGCAGCCCCCTCCCGGGACTTAATGAG.

For this clone: The missing CDR3 end, 3 residues past where the read stops, is filled in from the germline J gene. The chain is built from TRBV2 and TRBJ1-1; D perhaps matches TRBD1 (5 bases). The CDR3 spans 16 residues. The V end was cut by 3 bases, the J end by 1 base, with 15 bases between. The germline V gene has CDR1 SNHLY and CDR2 FYNNEI. CDR3 residues: CASSDLGRAPNTEAFF. The part of the CDR3 DNA that was read is TGTGCCAGCAGTGACTTGGGCAGGGCCCCGAACACTGAA.

This clone was counted at least ten times. Sequencing ends 3 residues short of the CDR3 end; the germline J gene provides the rest. The V and J genes are TRBV7-8 and TRBJ2-7; possible D gene TRBD1, 5 bases. CDR1 and CDR2 from the germline V gene are SGHVS and FQNEAQ. The CDR3 extends over 13 amino acids. Between the trimmed V and J ends, which lost 4 bases and 3 bases, there was a span of 10 bases. CDR3 loop: CASSSRQSYEQYF. CDR3 DNA (partial): TGTGCCAGCAGCTCTCGACAGAGCTACGAG. Together with reference TRBV7-8 and TRBJ2-7, the CDR3 gives the full variable domain: GAGVSQSPRYKVAKRGQDVALRCDPISGHVSLFWYQQALGQGPEFLTYFQNEAQLDKSGLPSDRFFAERPEGSVSTLKIQRTQQEDSAVYLCASSSRQSYEQYFGPGTRLTVT.

Many counts were recorded for this clone. The read halts 3 residues ahead of the CDR3 end, with the missing end drawn from the germline J gene. The genes are TRBV18 and TRBJ2-7; the D gene is possibly TRBD2 (6 bases). V dropped 3 bases and J dropped 2 bases, with 11 bases sitting between them. The germline gives CDR1 KGHSH, CDR2 LQKENI. The CDR3 has 14 residues. The CDR3 here is CASSPMGGAYEQYF. The CDR3 bases that were read are TGTGCCAGCTCACCGATGGGCGGGGCCTACGAG.

This clone appeared many times. The read falls 3 residues short of the CDR3 end, and the missing part is taken from the germline J gene. This chain joins TRBV7-8 and TRBJ2-2; 7 bases are shared with TRBD1. V lost 2 bases to trimming and J lost 5 bases; unmatched junction nucleotides: 8. CDR3 size: 16 residues. The germline CDR1 and CDR2 sequences are SGHVS and FQNEAQ. The CDR3 DNA, read in part, is TGTGCCAGCAGCTTAAAGAGGACAGGATTTACCGGGGAG. Translated: CASSLKRTGFTGE. The complete CDR3 sequence is CASSLKRTGFTGELFF.

In this sample, this clone turned up many times. Read sequence stops 3 residues before the CDR3 end, and the germline J gene provides the missing end. The gene calls are TRBV4-1 and TRBJ2-2, with TRBD1 matching over 7 bases. Germline V gives CDR1 MGHRA, CDR2 YSYEKL. Trimming took 4 bases from V and 1 from J; bases not matched to a gene: 9. This CDR3 is built from 17 residues. The sequenced CDR3 bases are TGCGCCAGCAGCCCAGGGACCGGGACAGTGAACACCGGGGAG. It specifies CASSPGTGTVNTGE. The CDR3 in full is CASSPGTGTVNTGELFF.

This clone came up a few times. The read finishes 3 residues shy of the CDR3 end, and the germline J gene is used to complete it. The gene calls are TRBV20-1 and TRBJ1-5; the D is unclear. The CDR3 loop spans 11 amino acids. Germline V lookup: CDR1 DFQATT, CDR2 SNEGSKA (reference sequence). Trimming took off 4 bases at V and 4 bases at J, with 5 bases between the two ends. The DNA read from the CDR3 is TGCAGTGCTACGGGTAATCAGCCC. It codes for CSATGNQP. The complete CDR3 protein is CSATGNQPQHF.